These T cell receptor beta chains were read from a single sample in a study of persistence of HIV-infected CD4 T cells. Repertoires were generated with immunoSEQ multiplex PCR, while TCRdb's copy carries only in-frame clones and drops some. This sample has around 40,000 clones, with around 90% found just once. Their antigen targets remain unknown. This sample comprised CD4+ T cells sorted from PBMCs after approximately 19-hour stimulation, obtained from a patient who received antiretroviral therapy. Every receptor here comes from an adult man with HIV who was CMV-seropositive. Each CDR3 is given with its conserved first and last residue. Fields, in order: CDR3 protein, CDR3 DNA, D gene, clone size, J gene, V gene. The D gene is left open where the match is weak. Not all rows give a size; the values are once, few, many and, for expanded clones, a class.

CDR3: CASSGTGTYNEQFF; DNA: TGTGCCAGCAGCGGGACAGGGACCTACAATGAGCAGTTCTTC; D: TRBD1; size: -; J: TRBJ2-1; V: TRBV27
CDR3: CASSEQGGGGANVLTF; DNA: TGTGCCAGCAGTGAGCAAGGGGGCGGTGGGGCCAACGTCCTGACTTTC; D: TRBD1; size: -; J: TRBJ2-6; V: TRBV2
CDR3: CSVPGGGQGAYEQYF; DNA: TGCAGCGTACCGGGCGGGGGGCAAGGGGCCTACGAGCAGTACTTC; D: TRBD2; size: once; J: TRBJ2-7; V: TRBV29-1
CDR3: CATSVGIGQPQHF; DNA: TGTGCCACCAGTGTAGGAATCGGTCAGCCCCAGCATTTT; D: -; size: once; J: TRBJ1-5; V: TRBV24-1
CDR3: CASSYGTDTQYF; DNA: TGTGCCAGCAGTTACGGCACAGATACGCAGTATTTT; D: -; size: few; J: TRBJ2-3; V: TRBV6-5
CDR3: CASSPLARTNSSLHF; DNA: TGTGCCAGCTCACCCCTCGCAAGGACCAATTCAAGCCTCCACTTT; D: -; size: -; J: TRBJ1-6; V: TRBV18
CDR3: CAIREDRGTGYTF; DNA: TGTGCCATCCGGGAGGACAGGGGAACTGGCTACACCTTC; D: TRBD1; size: once; J: TRBJ1-2; V: TRBV27
CDR3: CASSPVMSLEQYF; DNA: TGTGCCAGCAGCCCGGTTATGTCACTCGAGCAGTACTTC; D: -; size: -; J: TRBJ2-7; V: TRBV7-2
CDR3: CASSRQGGARTEAFF; DNA: TGTGCCAGCAGCCGCCAAGGGGGGGCGCGCACTGAAGCTTTCTTT; D: -; size: -; J: TRBJ1-1; V: TRBV4-2
CDR3: CASSIRSGGQYF; DNA: TGTGCCAGTAGTATACGGTCAGGGGGACAGTATTTT; D: TRBD1; size: -; J: TRBJ2-3; V: TRBV19
CDR3: CSASRRDTIYF; DNA: TGCAGTGCTAGCCGGCGGGACACCATATATTTT; D: -; size: -; J: TRBJ1-3; V: TRBV20-1
CDR3: CAWSFSGGGVPSYTF; DNA: TGTGCCTGGAGTTTCTCAGGGGGGGGAGTGCCTAGCTACACCTTC; D: TRBD1; size: -; J: TRBJ1-2; V: TRBV30
CDR3: CASSPGSLNTEAFF; DNA: TGTGCCAGTAGCCCGGGCTCCCTGAACACTGAAGCTTTCTTT; D: -; size: few; J: TRBJ1-1; V: TRBV19
CDR3: CASSPRGGGNTEAFF; DNA: TGTGCCAGCAGCCCCCGAGGGGGGGGAAACACTGAAGCTTTCTTT; D: -; size: -; J: TRBJ1-1; V: TRBV3-1/TRBV3-2
CDR3: CASSSTGGKDTQYF; DNA: TGTGCCAGCAGCTCTACGGGGGGCAAAGATACGCAGTATTTT; D: -; size: -; J: TRBJ2-3; V: TRBV2
CDR3: CASKYGTAPYNEQFF; DNA: TGTGCCAGCAAATACGGGACAGCCCCATACAATGAGCAGTTCTTC; D: TRBD1; size: -; J: TRBJ2-1; V: TRBV2
CDR3: CASRDQGASSNQPQHF; DNA: TGTGCCAGTAGGGACCAGGGGGCGTCTAGCAATCAGCCCCAGCATTTT; D: TRBD1; size: -; J: TRBJ1-5; V: TRBV19